These T cell receptor beta chains were read from a single sample in a study of immune evolution from preneoplasia to lung adenocarcinoma. The method was immunoSEQ multiplex PCR; TCRdb's version includes in-frame clones alone and lacks a portion of them. This sample carries a few thousand clones, over 65% of them seen once, and the ten largest clones take more than 7.5%. Source material: FFPE lung adenocarcinoma in situ tissue. These TCRs come from a person in their sixties or seventies with lung adenocarcinoma. Both conserved end residues are part of each CDR3. The order of the fields is V gene, CDR3 protein.

TRBV18 CASSPKLSMNTEAFF
TRBV14 CASSQVPGLADGRSYEQYF
TRBV29-1 CSVERGRNTEAFF
TRBV6-5 CASGNNNQPQHF
TRBV27 CASSLLAGDQETQYF
TRBV30 CAWRRLTVNTEAFF
TRBV2 CASTRQSSGNYGYTF
TRBV19 CASSWGNTGELFF
TRBV6-5 CASISQDSQETQYF
TRBV9 CASSVGTAGPTGELFF
TRBV6-5 CASRRTGRNSPLHF
TRBV30 CAWSRFEGDTEAFF
TRBV30 CAWSVQLDTEAFF
TRBV11-2 CASSLAGGSYEQYF
TRBV6-1 CATLGGTMSTEAFF
TRBV5-6 CASSLGRYGGGLGYTF
TRBV7-3 CASSLRPTGELFF
TRBV5-1 CASSGSLTSSTDTQYF
TRBV5-1 CASSLATQGFRDTQYF
TRBV21-1 CASSRDTSSYEQYF
TRBV10-3 CAISGTVSSYNSPLHF
TRBV6-5 CASSLRELQETQYF
TRBV9 CASSVSGTGPYEQYF
TRBV7-6 CASSPTNSGGAFEQFF
TRBV2 CASEGESHTEAFF
TRBV9 CASSVAKSGGGLETQYF
TRBV18 CASSPPDRASAQHF
TRBV30 CAWSAPFGSYTGELFF
TRBV7-7 CASSLGPGDTGETQYF
TRBV5-6 CASSWGLASYEQYF
TRBV4-3 CASSLGTAEETQYF